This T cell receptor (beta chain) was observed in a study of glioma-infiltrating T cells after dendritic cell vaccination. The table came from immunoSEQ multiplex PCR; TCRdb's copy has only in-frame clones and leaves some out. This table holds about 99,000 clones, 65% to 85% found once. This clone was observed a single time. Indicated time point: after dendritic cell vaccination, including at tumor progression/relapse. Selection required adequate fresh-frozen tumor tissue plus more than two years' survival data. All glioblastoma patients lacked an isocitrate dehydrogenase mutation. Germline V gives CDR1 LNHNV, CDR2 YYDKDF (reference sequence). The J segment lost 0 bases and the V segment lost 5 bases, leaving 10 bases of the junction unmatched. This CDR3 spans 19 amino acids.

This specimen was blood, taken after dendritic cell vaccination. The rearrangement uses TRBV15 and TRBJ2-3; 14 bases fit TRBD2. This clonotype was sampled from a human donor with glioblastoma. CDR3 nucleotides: TGTGCCACCAGCGGCGGACTAGCGGGGGGACTTTTTAGCACAGATACGCAGTATTTT. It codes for CATSGGLAGGLFSTDTQYF.